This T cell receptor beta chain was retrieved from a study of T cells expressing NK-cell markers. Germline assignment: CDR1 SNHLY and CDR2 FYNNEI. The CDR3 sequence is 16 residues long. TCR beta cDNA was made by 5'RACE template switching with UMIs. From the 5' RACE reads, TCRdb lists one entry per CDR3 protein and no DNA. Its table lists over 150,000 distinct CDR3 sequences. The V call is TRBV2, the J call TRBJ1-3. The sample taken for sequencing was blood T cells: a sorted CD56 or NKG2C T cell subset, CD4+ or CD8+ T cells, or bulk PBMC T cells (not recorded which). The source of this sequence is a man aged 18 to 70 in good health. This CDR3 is CASSATRGSRGNTIYF.